This T cell receptor (beta chain) is from a study of response to subunit inactivated influenza vaccine. Broader study findings: It was the authors' suggestion that each seasonal influenza vaccination recruits few new T cells.

This clonotype was found a few times. Its antigen is still unknown. Germline values: CDR1 DFQATT, CDR2 SNEGSKA (reference sequence). The CDR3 has 16 amino acids. V was trimmed by 5 bases and J by 2 bases, leaving 18 bases between them. TCRdb itself ran the RT-PCR reads through MiXCR, one entry per CDR3 protein. This table holds around 570,000 distinct CDR3 sequences, around 11% found once. In addition, the sample was reused for a study of T cells expressing NK-cell markers. That report adds: TCR beta cDNA was generated via 5'RACE template switching incorporating UMIs. Once again these clonotypes came out on top in the CD3+CD56-NKG2C+ fraction of four donors. There remained a lack of clarity about HCMV specificity of expanded NKG2C+ T cell clones.

The source was PBMCs from blood, collected on the day of vaccination. This receptor was identified in a man aged 45 to 65 who received an inactivated influenza vaccine. This chain joins TRBV20-1 and TRBJ2-2; tentatively, D is TRBD2 (6 bases). CDR3 sequence (DNA): TGCAGTGCTTTTTCTAGTAAGCGGGTTAACACCGGGGAGCTGTTTTTT. Its translation is CSAFSSKRVNTGELFF.